This passage covers 21 T cell receptor beta chains from one sample sequenced in a study of early T cells in non-severe SARS-CoV-2 infection. TCRdb itself ran the 5' RACE reads through MiXCR, one entry per CDR3 protein. Here the sample spans 80,000 to 100,000 distinct CDR3 sequences, around 15% being singletons. The sequencing sample was made of whole blood. The source of these receptors is an adult who was a healthcare worker with PCR-confirmed SARS-CoV-2 infection or an uninfected control (not recorded which).

This clonotype was detected only a few times. The chain couples TRBV6-2 or TRBV6-3 to TRBJ2-7; D not resolved. Germline-derived CDR1 and CDR2 are MNHEY and SVGEGT. V was shortened by 5 bases and J by 0 bases, with 11 bases between the two germline ends. CDR3 length equals 14 residues. CDR3 sequence reads: CASSRGRTSYEQYF. The CDR3 coding sequence is TGTGCCAGCAGTCGCGGTAGAACCTCCTACGAGCAGTACTTC.

This clonotype was seen repeatedly, ten times or more. The CDR3 loop is CSARDQRRNTEAFF. The CDR3 coding sequence is TGCAGTGCTAGAGATCAGAGGAGGAACACTGAAGCTTTCTTT. The rearrangement links TRBV20-1 to TRBJ1-1, with no clear D. CDR1 is DFQATT and CDR2 is SNEGSKA in the germline V gene (reference sequence). Trimming cost V 0 bases and J 1 base, with 9 bases left between them. The length of the CDR3 is 14 residues.

The count of this clonotype is one. The chain is built from TRBV30 and TRBJ2-7; D gene ambiguous. This CDR3 spans 11 amino acids. V was pared by 4 bases and J by 3 bases, with 7 bases between. CDR1 and CDR2 (germline): GTSNPN, SVGIG (reference sequence). In nucleotides, the CDR3 is TGTGCCTGGAAGAGTAACTACGAGCAGTACTTC. Amino acids: CAWKSNYEQYF.

This clonotype was found a few times. The CDR3 loop is CASSLTGTQPQHF. CDR3 DNA sequence: TGTGCCAGCAGCTTAACAGGGACCCAGCCCCAGCATTTT. The chain is built from TRBV7-3 and TRBJ1-5, with a tentative D call TRBD1 (5 bases). Germline lookup yields CDR1 SGHTA and CDR2 FQGTGA. This CDR3 comprises 13 residues. V was pared by 0 bases and J by 7 bases, with 7 bases between. Full variable domain (outside the CDR3, taken from reference TRBV7-3 and TRBJ1-5): GAGVSQTPSNKVTEKGKYVELRCDPISGHTALYWYRQSLGQGPEFLIYFQGTGAADDSGLPNDRFFAVRPEGSVSTLKIQRTERGDSAVYLCASSLTGTQPQHFGDGTRLSIL.

This chain uses TRBV4-1 with TRBJ1-3; D gene ambiguous. Trimming cost V 1 base and J 0 bases, with 10 bases left between them. CDR1 and CDR2 (germline): MGHRA, YSYEKL. The CDR3 extends over 16 amino acids. The CDR3 region has the DNA TGCGCCAGCAGCCAAGTCCCACTTTCCTCTGGAAACACCATATATTTT. It translates to CASSQVPLSSGNTIYF.

V is TRBV29-1 and J is TRBJ2-7; 10 bases match TRBD1. Germline CDR1 reads SQVTM; CDR2 reads ANQGSEA. The CDR3 is 15 residues long. J was trimmed by 2 bases and V by 6 bases; bases with no gene match: 10. The CDR3 here is CSVHDPGQGPYEQYF. CDR3 nucleotide sequence: TGCAGCGTCCATGACCCGGGACAGGGGCCCTACGAGCAGTACTTC.

In its sample, this clonotype was seen a few times. The V gene is TRBV7-2, the J gene TRBJ1-2; TRBD1 aligns across 7 bases. The CDR3 totals 16 residues. The V and J ends lost 0 bases and 2 bases, in that order; junction bases with no gene match: 6. The germline CDR1 and CDR2 sequences are SGHTA and FQGNSA. The CDR3 nucleotides are TGTGCCAGCAGCTTAGCGCTAACGGGACAGAACTATGGCTACACCTTC. Encoded protein: CASSLALTGQNYGYTF.

This clonotype was recorded many times. V gene TRBV9 combines with J gene TRBJ2-5; TRBD2 is a possible D gene (6 bases). Trimming left V 0 bases short and J 5 bases short, with 14 bases between. The CDR3 consists of 15 residues. Germline lookup yields CDR1 SGDLS and CDR2 YYNGEE. This chain's CDR3 is CASSVGQLAQETQYF. The CDR3 DNA reads as TGTGCCAGCAGCGTAGGCCAGCTAGCGCAGGAGACCCAGTACTTC.

This clonotype was seen a few times. This chain joins TRBV10-3 and TRBJ1-5; D perhaps matches TRBD1 (6 bases). The V end lost 3 bases, the J end lost 2 bases, and 14 bases lay between the germline ends. The length of the CDR3 is 16 residues. Germline V gene sequence: CDR1 ENHRY, CDR2 SYGVKD. CDR3: CAISDTGWLGNQPQHF. The CDR3 nucleotides are TGTGCCATCAGTGATACAGGGTGGCTAGGCAATCAGCCCCAGCATTTT.

This clonotype was found a few times. The rearrangement joins TRBV5-1 to TRBJ1-1, with D perhaps TRBD1 (5 bases). Per germline, CDR1 SGHRS and CDR2 YFSETQ. The length of the CDR3 is 15 residues. V lost 1 base to trimming and J lost 3 bases, with 13 bases between them. The CDR3 nucleotides are TGCGCCAGCAGCTTGAGTAGGGGCGGTGACACTGAAGCTTTCTTT. This codes for CASSLSRGGDTEAFF.

The chain is built from TRBV5-1 and TRBJ2-3; D is uncertain. Between the trimmed V and J ends, which lost 3 bases and 2 bases, there was a span of 10 bases. The V gene's germline CDR1 is SGHRS and CDR2 YFSETQ. The CDR3 extends over 14 amino acids. The CDR3 loop is CASSSDAPTDTQYF. In nucleotides, the CDR3 is TGCGCCAGCAGCTCGGACGCCCCCACAGATACGCAGTATTTT.

The chain is built from TRBV12-3 or TRBV12-4 and TRBJ1-2, with 8 bases that match TRBD1. Unmatched junction bases numbered 19, after V lost 5 bases and J lost 8 bases. This CDR3 spans 17 amino acids. As DNA, the CDR3 is TGTGCCAGCAGTCCTCCAGGACAGGGCCGCTTCGAACAGGGCTACACCTTC. Translated: CASSPPGQGRFEQGYTF.

This clonotype was counted between two and nine times. The CDR3, as DNA: TGTGCCAGCAGCCAAGTCGGGACAGGGAACGGGAACACTGAAGCTTTCTTT. This encodes CASSQVGTGNGNTEAFF. This sequence joins TRBV3-1 and TRBJ1-1; 9 bases agree with TRBD1. Germline V gives CDR1 LGHDT, CDR2 YNNKEL (reference sequence). The CDR3 extends over 17 amino acids. Trimming cost V 1 base and J 1 base; bases outside gene matches: 7. The complete variable domain, with remaining parts taken from reference TRBV3-1 and TRBJ1-1, reads DTAVSQTPKYLVTQMGNDKSIKCEQNLGHDTMYWYKQDSKKFLKIMFSYNNKELIINETVPNRFSPKSPDKAHLNLHINSLELGDSAVYFCASSQVGTGNGNTEAFFGQGTRLTVV.

For this clonotype: Compared with germline, one end of the junction differs, possibly owing to a read error. The chain employs TRBV20-1 and TRBJ1-1; D call uncertain. Germline CDR1 and CDR2: DFQATT and SNEGSKA (reference sequence). CDR3 length: 11 residues. CDR3 amino acids: CSARDLAWPLF. As DNA, the CDR3 is TGCAGTGCTAGAGATTTGGCTTGGCCCCTCTTT.

This clonotype was detected many times. The J gene is TRBJ2-5, the V gene TRBV6-2 or TRBV6-3, with 8 bases identical to TRBD1. From germline, CDR1 is MNHEY and CDR2 SVGEGT. J lost 0 bases, V lost 2 bases, and 11 bases had no gene match. CDR3 size: 18 residues. The CDR3 DNA reads TGTGCCAGCAGTTACGGATTTGGGGACAGGCGTCACCAAGAGACCCAGTACTTC. It is translated as CASSYGFGDRRHQETQYF.

This chain links TRBV9 with TRBJ2-5; 7 bases fit TRBD2. V lost 0 bases to trimming and J lost 5 bases; unmatched junction nucleotides: 4. The germline V gene encodes CDR1 SGDLS and CDR2 YYNGEE. This CDR3 contains 14 residues. CDR3 sequence reads: CASSVESGGETQYF. DNA for the CDR3: TGTGCCAGCAGCGTAGAGTCGGGAGGCGAGACCCAGTACTTC. The variable domain in full, with the rest retrieved from reference TRBV9 and TRBJ2-5, is DSGVTQTPKHLITATGQRVTLRCSPRSGDLSVYWYQQSLDQGLQFLIQYYNGEERAKGNILERFSAQQFPDLHSELNLSSLELGDSALYFCASSVESGGETQYFGPGTRLLVL.

This clonotype was counted ten times or more. The V gene is TRBV7-8, the J gene TRBJ1-5, with D perhaps TRBD1 (5 bases). In germline, CDR1 is SGHVS, CDR2 FQNEAQ. V was shortened by 5 bases and J by 1 base, with 12 bases between the two germline ends. This CDR3 comprises 15 residues. The CDR3 reads CASSPLDRSNQPQHF. CDR3 coding DNA: TGTGCCAGCAGCCCCCTCGACAGAAGCAATCAGCCCCAGCATTTT.

The J gene is TRBJ1-1, the V gene TRBV9; unclear D gene. The CDR3 runs to 14 residues. Deletions cut 3 bases from V and 6 bases from J, with 15 bases between. Germline V gene data show CDR1 as SGDLS and CDR2 as YYNGEE. CDR3 residues: CASSDRAPHAEAFF. CDR3 nucleotides: TGTGCCAGCAGCGACCGGGCCCCCCACGCTGAAGCTTTCTTT.

At least ten counts were recorded for this clonotype. The V and J genes are TRBV7-9 and TRBJ1-1; 7 bases are shared with TRBD1. CDR3 length: 14 amino acids. The ends lost 5 bases at V and 4 bases at J; junction bases unmatched: 7. Looked up from germline, CDR1 is SEHNR and CDR2 is FQNEAQ (reference sequence). CDR3 bases: TGTGCCAGCAGCGCCCGACAGGGAGTCACTGAAGCTTTCTTT. Protein product: CASSARQGVTEAFF.

This clonotype turned up a few times. V usage is TRBV3-1 and J usage is TRBJ2-3, with D possibly being TRBD2 (6 bases). The CDR3 length is 16 residues. Germline CDR1 LGHDT, CDR2 YNNKEL (reference sequence). The ends were cut back, 0 bases at V and 1 base at J, with 11 bases in the middle. CDR3 sequence: CASSQDVSGRTDTQYF. The CDR3 DNA reads TGTGCCAGCAGCCAAGATGTGAGCGGGCGCACAGATACGCAGTATTTT.

The chain combines TRBV12-3 or TRBV12-4 with TRBJ1-1; D gene uncertain. CDR3 length equals 11 residues. Trimming left V 3 bases short and J 8 bases short, with 7 bases between. CDR3 amino acids: CASSFGLEAFF. The CDR3 region has the DNA TGTGCCAGCAGTTTTGGGCTCGAAGCTTTCTTT.